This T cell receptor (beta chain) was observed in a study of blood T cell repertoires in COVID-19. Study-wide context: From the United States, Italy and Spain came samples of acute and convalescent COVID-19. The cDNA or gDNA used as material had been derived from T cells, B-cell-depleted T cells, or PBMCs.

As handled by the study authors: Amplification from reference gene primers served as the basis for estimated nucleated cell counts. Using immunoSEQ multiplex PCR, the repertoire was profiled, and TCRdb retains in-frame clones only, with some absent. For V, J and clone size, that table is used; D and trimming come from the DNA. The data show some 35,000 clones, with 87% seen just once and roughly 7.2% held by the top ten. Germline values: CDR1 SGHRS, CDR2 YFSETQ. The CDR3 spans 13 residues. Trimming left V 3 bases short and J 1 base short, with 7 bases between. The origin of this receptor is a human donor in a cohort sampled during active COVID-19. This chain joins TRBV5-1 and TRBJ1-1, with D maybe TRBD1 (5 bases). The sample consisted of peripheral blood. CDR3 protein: CASSYDRNTEAFF. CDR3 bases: TGCGCCAGCAGCTACGACAGGAACACTGAAGCTTTCTTT.